Each of the 15 T cell receptor beta chains below was sequenced from the same sample in a study of shared clonotypes between healthy human individuals. Sequencing was performed with immunoSEQ multiplex PCR; in TCRdb, only in-frame clones are kept and a portion is missing. This table has about 490,000 clones, over 70% appearing once. Sequencing was performed on PBMCs. The receptors come from a woman in her 40s in good health. Some clones in this sample may be carry-over from other donors' samples.

This chain joins TRBV5-1 and TRBJ2-1; D is perhaps TRBD1 (5 bases). The germline V and J ends were trimmed by 5 bases and 0 bases, with 27 bases remaining between them. The germline gives CDR1 SGHRS, CDR2 YFSETQ. The length of the CDR3 is 20 residues. CDR3 in amino acids: CASRSPPQGNGLLSYNEQFF. CDR3 DNA sequence: TGCGCCAGCAGGTCACCCCCCCAGGGAAATGGCCTCCTCTCCTACAATGAGCAGTTCTTC.

Here the CDR3 DNA reads TGTGCCAGCTGGGCCCTTAGGGAGCAGTACTTC. Translation: CASWALREQYF. The V call is TRBV2, the J call TRBJ2-7; no clear D. V lost 8 bases, J lost 7 bases, and 12 bases lay in between. This CDR3 has 11 residues. CDR1 and CDR2 (germline): SNHLY, FYNNEI. Full variable domain (rest looked up from reference TRBV2 and TRBJ2-7): EPEVTQTPSHQVTQMGQEVILRCVPISNHLYFYWYRQILGQKVEFLVSFYNNEISEKSEIFDDQFSVERPDGSNFTLKIRSTKLEDSAMYFCASWALREQYFGPGTRLTVT.

The CDR3 protein is CASPRRERVAYEQYF. DNA of the CDR3: TGTGCCAGCCCCCGACGGGAGAGAGTAGCTTACGAGCAGTACTTC. V usage is TRBV21-1 and J usage is TRBJ2-7; the DNA was not compared with TRBD2, the D call given in the table. TRBV21-1 is recorded as a pseudogene. This CDR3 contains 15 residues.

This clone came up a few times. The rearrangement links TRBV6-4 to TRBJ2-5; 9 positions agree with TRBD2. The J call may be wrong; the DNA end is better matched by TRBJ2-7. Germline-derived CDR1 and CDR2 are MRHNA and SNTAGT. CDR3 length equals 15 residues. The chain's CDR3 is CASSEIAGDSYEQYF. CDR3 coding DNA: TGTGCCAGCAGTGAAATAGCGGGAGACTCCTACGAGCAGTACTTC.

This clone turned up a few times. V usage is TRBV25-1 and J usage is TRBJ2-1; 12 positions match TRBD2. The CDR3 is made up of 17 amino acids. From germline, CDR1 is MGHDK and CDR2 SYGVNS. The trim removed 0 bases at V and 8 bases at J, leaving 8 bases unmatched. The chain's CDR3 is CASSEYERLAGDYEQFF. In DNA, the CDR3 is TGTGCCAGCAGTGAATATGAGAGACTAGCGGGAGACTATGAGCAGTTCTTC.

This chain uses TRBV5-1 with TRBJ2-5; D is undetermined. There are 14 residues in the CDR3. CDR1 and CDR2 from the germline V gene are SGHRS and YFSETQ. V was trimmed by 0 bases and J by 2 bases, leaving 8 bases between them. For the CDR3, the DNA is TGCGCCAGCAGCTTGGATGCCGGACAAGAGACCCAGTACTTC. Its translation is CASSLDAGQETQYF.

The chain joins TRBV7-2 to TRBJ2-1; 12 nucleotides agree with TRBD2. Germline CDR1 and CDR2: SGHTA and FQGNSA. V gave up 1 base and J gave up 8 bases; unmatched junction bases: 6. The CDR3 totals 16 residues. CDR3 sequence: CASSLGTSGIPDEQFF. DNA of the CDR3: TGTGCCAGCAGCTTAGGGACTAGCGGGATTCCCGATGAGCAGTTCTTC.

On this clone itself: With only one base between it and a far larger clone, this is likely a read error. The chain uses TRBV29-1 and TRBJ1-2; 7 bases align to TRBD1. Germline V gene sequence: CDR1 SQVTM, CDR2 ANQGSEA. This CDR3 region has 14 residues. This CDR3 reads CSAGTAHSWDGCTF. The CDR3 region has the DNA TGCAGCGCTGGGACAGCGCACTCATGGGATGGCTGCACCTTC.

This clone was counted once. The rearrangement links TRBV19 to TRBJ2-5; no definite D call. CDR1 is LNHDA, CDR2 SQIVND, per germline (reference sequence). V was cut by 2 bases and J by 4 bases, with 8 bases left in between. The CDR3 length is 13 residues. The CDR3 loop reads CASSISDGETQYF. As DNA, the CDR3 is TGTGCCAGTAGTATATCCGACGGAGAGACCCAGTACTTC.

The chain recombines TRBV14 with TRBJ2-1, with 8 bases that match TRBD2. Germline V gives CDR1 SGHDN, CDR2 FVKESK. The V gene end was trimmed by 1 base and the J gene end by 4 bases; junction bases not matched to a gene: 3. The CDR3 has 15 amino acids. CDR3 in DNA: TGTGCCAGCAGCCAAGTCAGCGGGAGTTACAATGAGCAGTTCTTC. Its protein is CASSQVSGSYNEQFF.

The rearrangement joins TRBV7-2 to TRBJ2-1; TRBD2 aligns across 11 bases. V shed 1 base and J 9 bases; nucleotides not matched to a gene: 5. The CDR3 sequence is 15 residues long. Germline assignment: CDR1 SGHTA and CDR2 FQGNSA. DNA for the CDR3: TGTGCCAGCAGCTTAGTTCTAGCGGGAGGCACTGAGCAGTTCTTC. Amino acids: CASSLVLAGGTEQFF.

With respect to this clone: With only one base between it and a far larger clone, this is likely a read error. V is TRBV30 and J is TRBJ2-6, with D perhaps matching TRBD1 (6 bases). Germline assignment: CDR1 GTSNPN and CDR2 SVGIG (reference sequence). This CDR3 region has 15 residues. Deletions cut 5 bases from V and 0 bases from J, with 11 bases between. The CDR3 spells CAWGTYLSGANVLTF. CDR3 DNA: TGTGCCTGGGGGACATACCTCTCTGGGGCCAACGTCCTGACTTTC.

This clone appeared once. V and J are TRBV2 and TRBJ1-1; D is undetermined. Germline CDR1 is SNHLY and CDR2 is FYNNEI. V lost 3 bases and J lost 5, with 13 bases in between. CDR3 length equals 14 residues. Written as DNA, the CDR3 is TGTGCCAGCAGTGACAGGAGTTCGGAGACTGAAGCTTTCTTT. Residues: CASSDRSSETEAFF. The whole variable domain, remainder taken from reference TRBV2 and TRBJ1-1, is EPEVTQTPSHQVTQMGQEVILRCVPISNHLYFYWYRQILGQKVEFLVSFYNNEISEKSEIFDDQFSVERPDGSNFTLKIRSTKLEDSAMYFCASSDRSSETEAFFGQGTRLTVV.

A remark on this clone: A much bigger clone sits one base away, suggesting this may be a read error. V gene TRBV7-2 combines with J gene TRBJ2-3; 8 positions agree with TRBD2. The CDR3 contains 15 residues. Germline CDR1 and CDR2: SGHTA and FQGNSA. V was pared by 6 bases and J by 7 bases, with 12 bases of the junction left unmatched. The CDR3 spells CTSSSNGRARYTQYF. The CDR3, as DNA: TGTACCAGCAGTTCTAACGGGAGGGCCCGTTATACGCAGTATTTT.

Concerning this clone itself: This sequence is one base from a far larger clone and is likely a read error. This sequence joins TRBV5-1 and TRBJ2-5; D might be TRBD1 or TRBD2, each matching 6 bases. The CDR3 totals 13 residues. Per germline, CDR1 SGHRS and CDR2 YFSETQ. CDR3 region: CDSGAGLQETQYF. The CDR3 nucleotides are TGCGACTCAGGGGCGGGGCTCCAAGAGACCCAGTACTTC.